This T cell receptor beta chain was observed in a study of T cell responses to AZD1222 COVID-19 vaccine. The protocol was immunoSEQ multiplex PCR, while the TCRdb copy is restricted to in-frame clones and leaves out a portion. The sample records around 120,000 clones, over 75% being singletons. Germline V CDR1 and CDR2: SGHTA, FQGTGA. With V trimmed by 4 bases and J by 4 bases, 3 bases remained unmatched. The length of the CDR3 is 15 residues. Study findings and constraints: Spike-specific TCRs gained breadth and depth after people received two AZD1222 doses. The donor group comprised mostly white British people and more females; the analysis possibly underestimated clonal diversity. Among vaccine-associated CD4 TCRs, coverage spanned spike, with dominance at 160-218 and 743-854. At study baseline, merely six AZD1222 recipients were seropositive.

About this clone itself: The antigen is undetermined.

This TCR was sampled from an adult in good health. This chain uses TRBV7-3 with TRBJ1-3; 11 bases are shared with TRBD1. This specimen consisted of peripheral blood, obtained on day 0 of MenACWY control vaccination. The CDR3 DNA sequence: TGTGCCAGCAGCTCGGACAGGGGGCCCGGAAACACCATATATTTT. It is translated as CASSSDRGPGNTIYF. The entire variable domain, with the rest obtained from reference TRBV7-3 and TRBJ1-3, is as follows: GAGVSQTPSNKVTEKGKYVELRCDPISGHTALYWYRQSLGQGPEFLIYFQGTGAADDSGLPNDRFFAVRPEGSVSTLKIQRTERGDSAVYLCASSSDRGPGNTIYFGEGSWLTVV.